The present TCR beta chain was sequenced within a study of cytomegalovirus exposure and HLA in healthy donors (dated by TCRdb to 2016 to 2017). Broadly, across the study: In an earlier analysis of around 540 of the donors, less than 350 Gb of sequence data and approximately 100 million unique TCR beta sequences from about 190 million T cells were reported. Roughly 300 gigabases of sequencing data and 70 million to 100 million unique TCR sequences were included in an early release covering 550 to 650 HLA-typed donors. Among the approximately 420 genotyped donors, about 85% belonged to the genetic ancestry cluster associated with self-reported Caucasian donors. The study aimed to test whether cataloging public T cell receptors could reveal signatures of past pathogen exposure. The study profiled the T cell repertoires of 500 to 800 subjects by immunosequencing and related them to cytomegalovirus serostatus. In addition to the first cohort of 500 to 850 subjects, a separate validation cohort of 120 different subjects was used. High-throughput TCR immunosequencing, statistical association of individual TCRs with disease status, and machine learning were combined to predict cytomegalovirus infection status. A later analysis re-examined previously published TCR beta repertoires from about 670 donors and added high-resolution HLA genotyping to investigate patterns of TCR occurrence. Rather than using new phenotypic data, the later analysis identified candidate immune exposures from TCR beta sequences and from how often those sequences occurred across donors. To decide whether each TCR beta V gene segment behaved as functional or pseudogenic, an earlier analysis of over 500 of the donors relied on high-throughput TCR beta sequencing. Alongside the repertoire data, information on donor age, sex, ethnicity and CMV serostatus was compiled. A later genetic analysis took genome-wide SNP genotypes for about 60% of the roughly 670 donors and used that subset as a discovery cohort. All discovery cohort repertoires had been generated on a single sequencing platform. HLA typing included class I and class II loci at four-digit resolution. Typing coverage differed by locus: A, B, C, DRB1 and DQB1 were typed in roughly 620-630 donors, DQA1 in 522, DPA1 in 606, and DPB1 in 450 to 480. A few DR-DQ haplotypes were treated as single units for association and clustering because of strong linkage in the cohort. On average, 235,054 unique TCR beta nucleotide sequences were sequenced per donor among a few hundred genotyped donors of the cohort, with roughly a sixth of those sequences being non-productive.

The cohort comprised some 680 healthy bone marrow donors. All cohort members were sampled while nominally healthy, although unrecorded immune exposures were likely present. The donor tested CMV seronegative and was one of the 352 seronegative cohort members. A peripheral blood sample was provided by each donor, and peripheral blood mononuclear cells were used for TCR beta sequencing. The Qiagen DNeasy Blood Extraction Kit was used to extract genomic DNA from the blood cell samples. Library preparation employed the immunoSEQ multiplex PCR assay. A mixture of 60 forward primers for TCR Vbeta segments and 13 reverse primers for TCR Jbeta segments was used in the multiplex PCR. The CDR3 region of rearranged TCR beta genes was amplified from genomic DNA with a multiplex PCR assay. On the Illumina HiSeq System, the amplified TCR beta libraries were sequenced as 87-base-pair reads. The published analysis was carried out like this. A later analysis tallied roughly 76 million unique TCR beta chains across the 666 repertoires, and about 10 million of those chains were shared by two or more donors. Raw reads were error-corrected and collapsed into unique sequences by a nearest-neighbor algorithm in which closely related sequences were merged to remove PCR and sequencing errors. To assign V, D and J gene segments, CDR3 sequences were aligned to IMGT reference sequences. Each retained sequence needed at least a six-nucleotide match to both a V gene segment and a J gene segment. A rearrangement counted as productive if the CDR3 had no stop codons and remained in frame with V and J, and every other rearrangement counted as non-productive. CDR3 was defined by IMGT convention, running from the second conserved V-encoded cysteine to the conserved J-encoded phenylalanine. The earlier analysis of 500 to 750 of the donors excluded any sequence lacking an unambiguous match to a single V gene segment. An earlier analysis of a few hundred of the donors called V segments functional above 56.7% productive rearrangements and segregating when the between-donor standard deviation exceeded 5%. To diagnose cytomegalovirus status from the catalog of TCR beta chain sequences, a statistical classification framework was built. In a later analysis, V and J genes were assigned by comparing TCR nucleotide sequences against IMGT/GENE-DB human TR gene sequences. Using the TCRdist pipeline, a later analysis assigned CDR3 sequences along with most-parsimonious VDJ recombination scenarios. A later analysis defined each TCR beta chain by its CDR3 amino acid sequence plus V-gene family, and excluded reads lacking a unique V-gene family. In a later analysis, 450 to 600 highly shared, low-generation-probability nucleotide sequences were removed to address suspected cross-contamination and a sequencing artifact. In a later analysis, a clonal expansion index was calculated for each public chain from normalized within-repertoire ranks of inferred template counts. Generation probabilities in a later analysis came from a VDJ recombination model fitted to out-of-frame rearrangements, and those results were checked against IGoR. A later analysis scored TCR-TCR, TCR-HLA and TCR-CMV co-occurrence with hypergeometric tests, applying a repertoire-size bias correction to TCR pairs. A later analysis estimated false discovery rates by permuting HLA or CMV assignments 20 times. In a later analysis, co-occurring TCRs were grouped using DBSCAN, and TCRdist sequence similarity was added for clustering within HLA-allele-positive subsets. Co-occurrence clustering excluded repertoires with fewer than 30,000 or more than 120,000 public chains, plus five with anomalous nucleotide sharing. Drawn from immuneACCESS, this table holds only the in-frame rearrangements with V and J called that TCRdb kept. Clones are partly lost; checked studies trace under half to an unresolved V gene and leave the rest unexplained. V, J and clone size reflect that table, while D and trimming were determined from the DNA. The sample profile shows approximately 160,000 clones; 65% to 80% of them were found once. The ten most abundant clones make up 1.6% of the sample.

V and J are trimmed by 4 bases and 2 bases, and the gene matches miss 6 bases of the junction. The CDR3 spans 15 residues, from the cysteine through the phenylalanine. This entry keeps only the CDR3 DNA: 45 bases, framed from base 1. Based on the germline V gene, the CDR1 and CDR2 sequences are SGHRS and YFSETQ. As for this clone: Its binding antigen is unknown. No clone much larger than this one lies a single base away; base qualities are absent.

Results the study describes overall, beyond this receptor: Cytomegalovirus status was reported to be diagnosed by the classifier with high specificity and sensitivity in both the original and validation cohorts. Correlated functional status among segregating V segments might reflect linkage disequilibrium, but an unknown experimental factor could not be ruled out. A later analysis found that most CMV-associated TCR beta chains appeared HLA-restricted, with HLA associations seemingly driven largely by CMV exposure. A cluster of highly shared sequence variants was judged likely to represent a technical artifact of the sequencing pipeline. A later genetic analysis associated a missense DCLRE1C variant with V-gene and J-gene trimming of TCR beta chains, and an independent cohort replicated the association. A further reported finding was that TCR beta sequences accurately predicted the HLA-A and HLA-B alleles for most subjects in the first cohort. Several of the top co-occurrence clusters appeared to be linked to parvovirus B19, influenza, CMV and Epstein-Barr virus, according to a later analysis. Compared with equally common non-associated chains, HLA-associated TCR beta chains in a later analysis were more clonally expanded and had lower generation probabilities. The study listed 164 TCR beta chains as associated with cytomegalovirus. According to a later analysis, TCR association rates differed among HLA loci, with DRB1 alleles showing the most associated TCRs and HLA-C alleles showing the fewest. Three of the identified cytomegalovirus-associated TCR beta chains were confirmed in vitro to be specific for cytomegalovirus antigens. Some IMGT-functional V segments, including TRBV6-2 and TRBV6-3, could not be told apart with the 87-base-pair reads, so those segments were excluded. Presence/absence analyses assumed roughly uniform sequencing depth across donors, an assumption that may not hold. Assigning TCR associations to individual alleles was difficult when HLA alleles, especially DR and DQ, strongly co-occurred. The earlier analysis of around 600 of the donors excluded roughly 17 rarely observed V segments, including chromosome 9 orphons, because counts were too low. According to the authors, the approach could potentially be generalized to other disease states and immunological phenotypes. A later genetic analysis reported fewer N-insertions in productive TCRs among donors in an Asian-associated ancestry cluster than the roughly 620-donor mean. Because HLA typing was unavailable for some donors at each locus, only the typed subset was used in association tests. Immune exposure information for the cohort was limited to CMV serostatus. At a false discovery rate of 0.05, a later analysis linked 15,000 to 20,000 TCR beta sequences to specific HLA alleles. An earlier analysis of some 560 of the donors showed that most TCR beta V segments appeared in productive rearrangements either about 90% or about 30% of the time, which broadly matched IMGT annotations. Across donors, most TCR sequences were observed very rarely, whereas some public TCRs were present in many individuals. Only TCR beta chains were sequenced in this cohort, and the absence of alpha or paired-chain data limited detectable features.

The sequence came from a young woman in good health and CMV-seronegative. The sample comprised PBMCs. The chain uses TRBV5-1 and TRBJ2-7; TRBD2 agrees with 10 junctional bases. The DNA sequence is given as TGCGCCAGCAGCCTCCTAGCGGGAGCGGCCTACGAGCAGTACTTC. It translates as CASSLLAGAAYEQYF.